Listed here are 14 T cell receptor beta chains from one sample, sequenced in a study of persistence of HIV-infected CD4 T cells. The libraries were made with immunoSEQ version 4 in survey mode. Clones were sequenced by immunoSEQ multiplex PCR, and TCRdb holds only the in-frame ones, with some missing. The sample includes about 46,000 clones, around 90% of them seen just once. These receptors are not linked to any known antigen. Cells were stimulated nonspecifically with anti-CD3/anti-CD28 magnetic beads. Sorting selected CD4+ T cells upregulating both CD40 ligand and CD69. The sample was CD4+ T cells sorted from PBMCs after roughly 19-hour stimulation, taken from a patient who received antiretroviral therapy. These receptors were taken from an adult woman with HIV who was CMV-seropositive.

The table lists this clone with a few counts. The V and J genes are TRBV24-1 and TRBJ1-5; D not resolved. Trimming left V 9 bases short and J 2 bases short, with 10 bases between. In germline, CDR1 is KGHDR, CDR2 SFDVKD. The CDR3 covers 13 residues. Written as DNA, the CDR3 is TGTGCCACCTCCAGAGAGGGCAATCAGCCCCAGCATTTT. Protein product: CATSREGNQPQHF.

This clone was seen a single time. The chain couples TRBV14 to TRBJ2-7; D is unresolved. The germline V gene has CDR1 SGHDN and CDR2 FVKESK. V was trimmed by 3 bases and J by 3 bases, leaving 3 bases between them. The CDR3 runs 11 residues. CDR3 DNA sequence: TGTGCCAGCAGCCAGAGCTACGAGCAGTACTTC. It yields the protein CASSQSYEQYF.

The V and J genes are TRBV3-1 (or the pseudogene TRBV3-2) and TRBJ2-5; D might be TRBD2 (6 bases). The CDR3 has 14 amino acids. Trimming left V 1 base short and J 9 bases short, with 15 bases between. CDR1 and CDR2 (germline): LGHDT, YNNKEL (reference sequence). This chain's CDR3 is CASSQGLEGRAQYF. DNA of the CDR3: TGTGCCAGCAGCCAAGGTTTGGAGGGAAGGGCCCAGTACTTC.

This chain joins TRBV6-1 and TRBJ1-1; the D is unclear. The germline V gene encodes CDR1 MNHNS and CDR2 SASEGT. CDR3 length: 13 residues. V was clipped by 5 bases and J by 3 bases, with 10 bases between them. CDR3 nucleotides: TGTGCCAGCAGTTCCACGGTGGACACTGAAGCTTTCTTT. Protein: CASSSTVDTEAFF.

This chain uses TRBV5-1 with TRBJ1-2, with D maybe TRBD1 (6 bases). Looked up from germline, CDR1 is SGHRS and CDR2 is YFSETQ. CDR3 length: 13 amino acids. V was shortened by 4 bases and J by 3 bases, with 10 bases between the two germline ends. The CDR3 nucleotides read TGCGCCAGCAGCCCCGGACAGCACTATGGCTACACCTTC. It translates to CASSPGQHYGYTF.

The chain couples TRBV5-8 to TRBJ2-3; D gene uncertain. This CDR3 region has 9 residues. Germline CDR1 and CDR2: SGHTS and YDEGEE. V shed 1 base and J shed 9 bases, with 0 bases lying between them. CDR3 sequence reads: CASSLTQYF. The CDR3 bases are TGTGCCAGCAGCTTGACGCAGTATTTT.

This clone has just a few counts. The chain carries TRBV2 and TRBJ2-3, with D possibly called TRBD1 or TRBD2 (5 bases each). This CDR3 spans 15 amino acids. Germline CDR1 and CDR2: SNHLY and FYNNEI. Between the trimmed V and J ends, which lost 3 bases and 4 bases, there was a span of 14 bases. For the CDR3, the DNA is TGTGCCAGCAGTGAGGAGAGTCGAGGGGCAGATACGCAGTATTTT. It specifies CASSEESRGADTQYF.

The chain has TRBV5-6 and TRBJ2-7; D is ambiguous. V dropped 3 bases and J dropped 0 bases, with 7 bases sitting between them. Germline CDR1 and CDR2: SGHDT and YYEEEE. This CDR3 comprises 13 residues. For the CDR3, the DNA is TGTGCCAGCAGCTCGCCAAACTCCTACGAGCAGTACTTC. This gives the protein CASSSPNSYEQYF.

The chain is built from TRBV18 and TRBJ2-7; tentatively, D is TRBD1 or TRBD2 (5 bases each). The V end was cut by 2 bases, the J end by 6 bases, with 17 bases between. The germline gives CDR1 KGHSH, CDR2 LQKENI. The CDR3 has 15 amino acids. The CDR3 DNA sequence: TGTGCCAGCTCACCAAAAGGGCAGGGAGCCGCCGAGCAGTACTTC. This gives the protein CASSPKGQGAAEQYF.

This chain connects TRBV5-4 to TRBJ1-2; D gene uncertain. CDR1 and CDR2 (germline): SGHNT, YYREEE (reference sequence). Trimming removed 0 bases from V and 4 bases from J, with 7 bases in between. The CDR3 spans 13 residues. The CDR3 here is CASSLVGTYGYTF. The CDR3 nucleotides read TGTGCCAGCAGCTTGGTGGGAACCTATGGCTACACCTTC. Variable domain in full (rest from reference TRBV5-4 and TRBJ1-2): ETGVTQSPTHLIKTRGQQVTLRCSSQSGHNTVSWYQQALGQGPQFIFQYYREEENGRGNFPPRFSGLQFPNYSSELNVNALELDDSALYLCASSLVGTYGYTFGSGTRLTVV.

This rearrangement joins TRBV11-1 to TRBJ2-1, with 7 positions matching TRBD2. The V gene end was trimmed by 3 bases and the J gene end by 0 bases; junction bases not matched to a gene: 2. The germline CDR1 and CDR2 sequences are SGHAT and FQDESV (reference sequence). This CDR3 has 15 residues. Here the CDR3 DNA reads TGTGCCAGCAGCTTGGGAGGGAGCTCCTACAATGAGCAGTTCTTC. Residues: CASSLGGSSYNEQFF.

This clone occurred once. The DNA of the CDR3 is TGTGCCAGCAGCTTAGGGGCCTGGGGAGAGCAGTTCTTC. Its translation is CASSLGAWGEQFF. The chain is built from TRBV7-6 and TRBJ2-1; D is uncertain. V was shortened by 1 base and J by 10 bases, with 11 bases between the two germline ends. The CDR3 spans 13 residues. Per germline, CDR1 SGHVS and CDR2 FNYEAQ.

In DNA, the CDR3 is TGTGCCAGCTCACCACCGGGGAGGGGGTCAAGAACAACTAATGAAAAACTGTTTTTT. It codes for CASSPPGRGSRTTNEKLFF. V gene TRBV18 combines with J gene TRBJ1-4; possible D gene TRBD1, 6 bases. CDR1 and CDR2 from the germline V gene are KGHSH and LQKENI. The CDR3 totals 19 residues. V lost 0 bases, J lost 0 bases, and 17 bases lay in between.

The chain recombines TRBV7-2 with TRBJ2-7, with D perhaps TRBD2 (7 bases). This CDR3 has 14 amino acids. V lost 6 bases to trimming and J lost 2 bases, with 14 bases between them. Germline V gives CDR1 SGHTA, CDR2 FQGNSA. CDR3 sequence: CASRIGGGTYEQYF. The DNA of the CDR3 is TGTGCCAGCAGGATAGGGGGGGGGACCTACGAGCAGTACTTC.